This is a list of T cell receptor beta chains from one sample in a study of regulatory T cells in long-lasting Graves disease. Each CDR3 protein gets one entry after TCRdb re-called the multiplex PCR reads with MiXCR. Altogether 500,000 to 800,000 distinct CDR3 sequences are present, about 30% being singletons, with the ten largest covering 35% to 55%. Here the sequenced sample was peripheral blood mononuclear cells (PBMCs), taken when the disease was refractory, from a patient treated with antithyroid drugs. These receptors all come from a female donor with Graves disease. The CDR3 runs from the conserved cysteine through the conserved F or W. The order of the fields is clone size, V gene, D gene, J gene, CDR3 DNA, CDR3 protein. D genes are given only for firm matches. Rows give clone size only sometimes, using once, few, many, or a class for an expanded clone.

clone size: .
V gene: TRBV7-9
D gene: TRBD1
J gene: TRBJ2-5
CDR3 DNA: TGTGCCAGCAGCCAGGACAGGTTTCAAGAGACCCAGTACTTC
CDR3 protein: CASSQDRFQETQYF

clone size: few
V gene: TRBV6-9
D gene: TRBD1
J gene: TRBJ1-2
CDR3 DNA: TGTGCCAGCAGCTATTTGACAGGGAGGCTGGATGGCTACACCTTC
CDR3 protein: CASSYLTGRLDGYTF

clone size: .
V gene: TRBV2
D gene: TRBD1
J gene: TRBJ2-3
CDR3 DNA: TGTGCCAGCACTGAGGACAGGTGGCAGTATTTT
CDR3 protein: CASTEDRWQYF

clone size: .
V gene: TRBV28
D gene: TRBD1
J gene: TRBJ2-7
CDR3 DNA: TGTGCCAGCAGTTTAATAGGGGGCCCGACCTACGAGCAGTACTTC
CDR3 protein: CASSLIGGPTYEQYF

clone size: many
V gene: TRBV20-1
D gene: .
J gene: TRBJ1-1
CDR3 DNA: TGCAGTGCTGATCCGGGACGGACGAACACTGAAGCTTTCTTT
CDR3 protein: CSADPGRTNTEAFF

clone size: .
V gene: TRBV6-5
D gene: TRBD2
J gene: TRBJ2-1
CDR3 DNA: TGTGCCAGCAGTTACTCAGCGGGGGGTGTCGGTTCCAATGAGCAGTTCTTC
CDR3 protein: CASSYSAGGVGSNEQFF

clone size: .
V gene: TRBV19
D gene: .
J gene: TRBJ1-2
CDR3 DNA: TGTACCAGTAGCACCCGAGTTGGGGATGGCTACACCTTC
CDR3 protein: CTSSTRVGDGYTF

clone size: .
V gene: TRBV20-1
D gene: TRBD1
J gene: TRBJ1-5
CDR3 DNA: TGCAGTGCAAACCGGGACAGGGTACAGCCCCAGCATTTT
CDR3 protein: CSANRDRVQPQHF

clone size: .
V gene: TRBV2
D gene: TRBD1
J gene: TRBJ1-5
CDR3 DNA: TGTGCCAGCAGTGGACGCACAGGGGGCTATCAGCCCCAGCATTTT
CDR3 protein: CASSGRTGGYQPQHF

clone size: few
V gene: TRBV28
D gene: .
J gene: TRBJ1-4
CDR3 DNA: TGTGCCAGCAGTTCTGGGACTTTCAATGAAAAACTGTTTTTT
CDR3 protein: CASSSGTFNEKLFF

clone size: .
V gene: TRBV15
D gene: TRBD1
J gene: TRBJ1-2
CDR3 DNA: TGTGCCACCAGCTCCCACCAGGGGGACGGCTACACCTTC
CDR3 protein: CATSSHQGDGYTF

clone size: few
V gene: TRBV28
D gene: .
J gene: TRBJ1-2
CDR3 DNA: TGTGCCAGCAGCGTAGTAGTTAACTATGGCTACACCTTC
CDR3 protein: CASSVVVNYGYTF

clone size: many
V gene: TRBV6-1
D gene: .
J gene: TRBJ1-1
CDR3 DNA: TGTGCCAGCAGCCGAGGTGGAAGCACTGAAGCTTTCTTT
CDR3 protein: CASSRGGSTEAFF

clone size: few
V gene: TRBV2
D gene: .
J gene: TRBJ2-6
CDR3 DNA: TGTGCCAGCAGTGTGGAAACCTCTGGGGCCAACGTCCTGACTTTC
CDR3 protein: CASSVETSGANVLTF

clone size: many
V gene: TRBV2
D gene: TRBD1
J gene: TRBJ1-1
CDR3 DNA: TGTGCCAGCAAGCCGACAGGGGCGAACACTGAAGCTTTCTTT
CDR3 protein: CASKPTGANTEAFF

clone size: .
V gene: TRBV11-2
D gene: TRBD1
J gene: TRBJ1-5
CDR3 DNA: TGTGCCAGCAGCTTAGCCTCCCCCAAACAGGGGTTCACCGGGGATAGCAATCAGCCCCAGCATTTT
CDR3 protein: CASSLASPKQGFTGDSNQPQHF

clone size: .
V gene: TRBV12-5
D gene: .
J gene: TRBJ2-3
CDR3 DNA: TGTGCTAGTGGTTTGGTAATTACCGCCGAGGCAGATACGCAGTATTTT
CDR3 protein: CASGLVITAEADTQYF

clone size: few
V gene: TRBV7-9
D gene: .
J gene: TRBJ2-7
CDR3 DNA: TGTGCCAGCAGCTTGGGGACTTTCCCCTACGAGCAGTACTTC
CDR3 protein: CASSLGTFPYEQYF

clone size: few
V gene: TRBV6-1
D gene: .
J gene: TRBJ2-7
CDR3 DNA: TGTGCCAGCAGTATGCCATCCTACGAGCAGTACTTC
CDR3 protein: CASSMPSYEQYF

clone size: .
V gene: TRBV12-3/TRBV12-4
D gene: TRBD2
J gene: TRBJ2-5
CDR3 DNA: TGTGCCAGCACATCGACTAGCGGGAGTCGGGGGGAGACCCAGTACTTC
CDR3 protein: CASTSTSGSRGETQYF

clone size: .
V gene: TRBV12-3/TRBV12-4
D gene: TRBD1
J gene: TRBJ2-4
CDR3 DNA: TGTGCCAGCAGTCGGACAGGGTCCAAAAACATTCAGTACTTC
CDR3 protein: CASSRTGSKNIQYF

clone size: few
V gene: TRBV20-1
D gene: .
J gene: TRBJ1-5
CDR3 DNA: TGCAGTGCCCCCGAATGGGGGGGCAGTCAGCCCCAGCATTTT
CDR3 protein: CSAPEWGGSQPQHF

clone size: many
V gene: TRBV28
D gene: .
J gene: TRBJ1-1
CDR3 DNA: TGTGCCAGCAGTCCTCCGAGGGCTTGGAACACTGAAGCTTTCTTT
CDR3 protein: CASSPPRAWNTEAFF

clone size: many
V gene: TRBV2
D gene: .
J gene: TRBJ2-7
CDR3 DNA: TGTGCCAGCAGTGAAGGTAGCGACGGGGGCGAGCAGTACTTC
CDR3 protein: CASSEGSDGGEQYF

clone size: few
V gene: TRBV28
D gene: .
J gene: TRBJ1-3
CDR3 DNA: TGTGCCAGCAGTTTTACGGACCTGGTGAGAAACACCATATATTTT
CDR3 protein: CASSFTDLVRNTIYF

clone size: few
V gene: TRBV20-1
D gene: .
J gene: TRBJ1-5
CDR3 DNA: TGCAGTGCTACGCAGGACTCACGCAATCAGCCCCAGCATTTT
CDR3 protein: CSATQDSRNQPQHF

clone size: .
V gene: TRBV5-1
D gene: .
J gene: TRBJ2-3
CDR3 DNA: TGCGCCAGCAGCCCCAGGGGAAGCACAGATACGCAGTATTTT
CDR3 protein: CASSPRGSTDTQYF

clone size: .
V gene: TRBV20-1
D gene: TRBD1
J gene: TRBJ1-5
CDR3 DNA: TGCAGTGCCACCCGGGACAGGGACCCTCCCCAGCATTTT
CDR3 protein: CSATRDRDPPQHF

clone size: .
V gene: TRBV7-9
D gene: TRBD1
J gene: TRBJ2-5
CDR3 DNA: TGTGCCAGCAGCTTATCGGGACAGCAAGAGACCCAGTACTTC
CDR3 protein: CASSLSGQQETQYF

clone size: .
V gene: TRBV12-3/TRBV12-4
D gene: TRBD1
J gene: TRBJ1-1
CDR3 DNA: TGTGCCACCCACATTACAGGGGGCACCACTGAAGCTTTCTTT
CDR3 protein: CATHITGGTTEAFF

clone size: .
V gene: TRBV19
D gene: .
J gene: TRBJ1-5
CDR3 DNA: TGTGCCAGTAAAGCGGGGAAAGCGGGGTCATATCAGCCCCAGCATTTT
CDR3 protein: CASKAGKAGSYQPQHF

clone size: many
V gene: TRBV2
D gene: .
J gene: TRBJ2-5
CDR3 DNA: TGTGCCAGCGAGGGGGAACCGGAGACCCAGTACTTC
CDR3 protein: CASEGEPETQYF

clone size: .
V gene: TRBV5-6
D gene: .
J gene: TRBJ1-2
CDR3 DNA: TGTGCCAGCTGGGCACAGGGCTACTATGGCTACACCTTC
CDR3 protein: CASWAQGYYGYTF

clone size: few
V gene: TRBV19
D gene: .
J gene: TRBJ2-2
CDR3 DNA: TGTGCCAGTAGTATGAGACCCCGGGACGCGAACACCGGGGAGCTGTTTTTT
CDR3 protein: CASSMRPRDANTGELFF

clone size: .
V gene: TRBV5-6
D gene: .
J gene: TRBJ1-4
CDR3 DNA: TGTGCCAGCAGCCCTGGGCGAAGGGAAAAACTGTTTTTT
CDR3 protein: CASSPGRREKLFF